Sequencing of this TCR beta chain was carried out in a study of Ad26.COV2.S vaccination and SARS-CoV-2 variants. Noted treatment: roughly 19 received Ad26.COV2.S at low or high dose, single or two shots; about 5 received placebo; per-sample allocation not given. After the first vaccine or placebo injection, samples were drawn on day 63. Vaccine was an Ad26 vector expressing Wuhan-strain SARS-CoV-2 spike. The CDR3 is 15 amino acids. Germline V gene data show CDR1 as MRHNA and CDR2 as SNTAGT. V lost 2 bases to trimming and J lost 8 bases; unmatched junction nucleotides: 8. Using immunoSEQ multiplex PCR, the repertoire was profiled, and TCRdb retains in-frame clones only, with some absent. The repertoire includes about 350,000 clones, roughly 84% of them detected once, and about 3.4% sits in the top ten.

The chain is built from TRBV6-4 and TRBJ2-1, with TRBD2 matching over 8 bases. The sequence came from a person between 18 and 65 years old who received the Ad26.COV2.S COVID-19 vaccine or a placebo. The sequences come from peripheral blood, collected in a trial of Ad26.COV2.S vaccine versus placebo. Written as DNA, the CDR3 is TGTGCCAGCAGTGACAGCGGGGGCACGGCGGATGAGCAGTTCTTC. This translates into CASSDSGGTADEQFF.